This T cell receptor beta chain was retrieved from a study of CD8 T cells in Susac syndrome. Study overall: Sequencing included Susac syndrome patients, more than five of them with active disease and under 10 in remission. The study's findings and limits: Clonal expansion involving Susac CD8+ cells peaked in TEMRA cells and active patients.

As for this clonotype: Its specificity is unknown.

TCR beta sequences were obtained from blood CD8+ and CD4+ T cells. Susac syndrome patients met recently defined diagnostic criteria for definite or probable disease. RNA in amounts of roughly 0.5 to 1 ug was reverse transcribed with random hexamers. TCRdb reanalysed the immunoSEQ multiplex PCR reads using MiXCR and keeps one entry per CDR3 protein. This table holds approximately 80,000 distinct CDR3 sequences, roughly 95% found once. Looked up from germline, CDR1 is LNHDA and CDR2 is SQIVND (reference sequence). The CDR3 is 15 amino acids. V was cut by 7 bases and J by 0 bases, with 15 bases left in between.

The sample was CD8+ T cells from PBMCs. The receptor was isolated from a human donor with Susac syndrome. The rearrangement uses TRBV19 and TRBJ1-1; no reliable D call. The CDR3 DNA reads as TGTGCCAGTACCCTACGTCTCTTCATGAACACTGAAGCTTTCTTT. Protein: CASTLRLFMNTEAFF.